This passage covers 27 T cell receptor beta chains from one sample sequenced in a study of graft-versus-host responses after intestinal transplantation. Profiling relied on immunoSEQ multiplex PCR, and the TCRdb table lists in-frame clones only, not all of them. The data show 77,000 or so clones, around 95% seen once. The antigens for these receptors are not known. Sequences were derived from unstimulated CD8+ T cells sorted from spleen or lymph node cells, sampled before intestinal transplant. The receptors derive from a human donor who received an intestinal transplant.

The genes are TRBV18 and TRBJ2-7; perhaps TRBD2 as D (5 bases). Trimming removed 4 bases at V and 4 bases at J, with 17 bases between. Per the germline V gene, CDR1 is KGHSH and CDR2 is LQKENI. CDR3 length: 15 residues. The CDR3 protein is CASSRTGEKRYEQYF. CDR3 nucleotide sequence: TGTGCCAGCTCACGAACCGGGGAAAAACGGTACGAGCAGTACTTC. Drawing the rest from reference TRBV18 and TRBJ2-7, the complete variable domain is NAGVMQNPRHLVRRRGQEARLRCSPMKGHSHVYWYRQLPEEGLKFMVYLQKENIIDESGMPKERFSAEFPKEGPSILRIQQVVRGDSAAYFCASSRTGEKRYEQYFGPGTRLTVT.

The V gene is TRBV7-6, the J gene TRBJ2-3, with 10 bases that match TRBD2. V was pared by 5 bases and J by 2 bases, with 10 bases of the junction left unmatched. This CDR3 has 17 amino acids. The germline V gene has CDR1 SGHVS and CDR2 FNYEAQ. The CDR3, as DNA: TGTGCCAGCAGCCCCCGCCGGACTAGCGGTAACACAGATACGCAGTATTTT. Translation: CASSPRRTSGNTDTQYF.

The chain links TRBV27 to TRBJ1-5; no clear D. The CDR3 totals 16 residues. The V and J ends lost 0 bases and 2 bases respectively, with 11 bases between them. Germline CDR1 MNHEY, CDR2 SMNVEV (reference sequence). The CDR3 loop reads CASSLSMGFGNQPQHF. The CDR3 DNA reads as TGTGCCAGCAGTTTATCGATGGGTTTCGGCAATCAGCCCCAGCATTTT.

For this clone: Other DNA sequences in this specimen translate into the identical CDR3. The rearrangement uses TRBV29-1 and TRBJ2-7; 7 bases map to TRBD2. The CDR3 covers 14 residues. CDR1 and CDR2 from the germline V gene are SQVTM and ANQGSEA. V lost 7 bases, J lost 1 base, and 10 bases stayed unmatched. The DNA of the CDR3 is TGCAGCGGTGGGGGGGGGTTAGGATCCTACGAGCAGTACTTC. Amino acids: CSGGGGLGSYEQYF.

The chain is built from TRBV13 and TRBJ2-7; TRBD2 agrees at 12 bases. Trimming removed 4 bases from V and 7 bases from J; junction bases left unmatched: 5. The CDR3 has 14 amino acids. CDR1 is PRHDT, CDR2 FYEKMQ, per germline (reference sequence). The CDR3 coding sequence is TGTGCCAGCAGCTCGGGACTAGCGGGTACGGAGCAGTACTTC. Translating it yields CASSSGLAGTEQYF.

Details on this clone: The sample contains more than one DNA sequence encoding this CDR3. This chain uses TRBV10-2 with TRBJ2-5, with D perhaps TRBD2 (6 bases). This CDR3 has 16 amino acids. V was cut by 4 bases and J by 4 bases, with 19 bases left in between. Germline lookup yields CDR1 WSHSY and CDR2 SAAADI. The CDR3: CASSALGGTPPETQYF. The DNA for the CDR3 is TGCGCCAGCAGTGCGCTAGGTGGGACTCCGCCAGAGACCCAGTACTTC.

The chain has TRBV6-6 and TRBJ1-1; TRBD1 agrees at 7 bases. The V segment lost 7 bases and the J segment 9 bases; nucleotides outside the gene matches: 8. The germline V gene has CDR1 MNHNY and CDR2 SVGAGI (reference sequence). The CDR3 covers 12 residues. The DNA of the CDR3 is TGTGCCAGCACCCACCCGGGACAGCAAGCTTTCTTT. Its translation: CASTHPGQQAFF.

The chain links TRBV18 to TRBJ2-1; the D is unclear. The CDR3 extends over 16 amino acids. V was clipped by 4 bases and J by 0 bases, with 13 bases between them. Germline V CDR1 and CDR2: KGHSH, LQKENI. CDR3 sequence: CASSLTADGSYNEQFF. The CDR3 DNA reads TGTGCCAGCTCACTTACGGCGGACGGCTCCTACAATGAGCAGTTCTTC.

V is TRBV27 and J is TRBJ2-1; D ambiguous. The V end lost 3 bases, the J end lost 7 bases, and 10 bases lay between the germline ends. This CDR3 spans 13 amino acids. Looked up from germline, CDR1 is MNHEY and CDR2 is SMNVEV (reference sequence). CDR3 loop: CASSFSVPNEQFF. CDR3 coding DNA: TGTGCCAGCAGTTTCTCAGTACCGAATGAGCAGTTCTTC.

The CDR3 coding sequence is TGTGCCAGCAGCCCTGGTAGCAAATCGAACACTGAAGCTTTCTTT. It translates to CASSPGSKSNTEAFF. The genes are TRBV6-5 and TRBJ1-1; D unclear. The CDR3 is 15 amino acids. Germline CDR1 is MNHEY and CDR2 is SVGAGI. V was cut by 6 bases and J by 1 base, with 15 bases left in between.

The chain combines TRBV6-6 with TRBJ2-7, with TRBD2 identical over 9 bases. CDR1 and CDR2 (germline): MNHNY, SVGAGI (reference sequence). This CDR3 region has 14 residues. V lost 6 bases and J lost 6; bases outside the gene matches: 9. The CDR3 loop reads CASREFSGRSEQYF. CDR3 nucleotides: TGTGCCAGCAGGGAGTTTAGCGGGAGATCCGAGCAGTACTTC.

This clone was seen only a few times. V usage is TRBV19 and J usage is TRBJ1-5; a weak D match, TRBD1 (5 bases). Germline assignment: CDR1 LNHDA and CDR2 SQIVND (reference sequence). The CDR3 runs 14 residues. V shed 2 bases and J shed 10 bases, with 15 bases lying between them. CDR3 amino acids: CASSIRGERNPQHF. Written as DNA, the CDR3 is TGTGCCAGTAGTATACGAGGGGAGAGAAATCCCCAGCATTTT.

The rearrangement links TRBV6-1 to TRBJ2-7, with D perhaps TRBD1 (6 bases). This CDR3 is 18 amino acids long. In germline, CDR1 is MNHNS, CDR2 SASEGT. V was cut by 4 bases and J by 0 bases, with 22 bases left in between. The CDR3 region is CASSGETNRERNSYEQYF. The CDR3 DNA is TGTGCCAGCAGTGGCGAAACCAACAGGGAAAGGAACTCCTACGAGCAGTACTTC.

This clone was found a few times. The chain joins TRBV13 to TRBJ2-7, with a weak D call TRBD2 (6 bases). This CDR3 is built from 16 residues. The V gene's germline CDR1 is PRHDT and CDR2 FYEKMQ (reference sequence). Trimming left V 4 bases short and J 1 base short, with 17 bases between. CDR3 coding DNA: TGTGCCAGCAGCTCCTCAGGAGGGCCCCGTTCCTACGAGCAGTACTTC. Its translation is CASSSSGGPRSYEQYF.

V gene TRBV27 combines with J gene TRBJ1-1; D ambiguous. The V end lost 4 bases, the J end lost 1 base, and 7 bases lay between the germline ends. The CDR3 runs to 13 residues. The germline V gene has CDR1 MNHEY and CDR2 SMNVEV (reference sequence). This CDR3 is CASSWETNTEAFF. DNA for the CDR3: TGTGCCAGCAGTTGGGAAACGAACACTGAAGCTTTCTTT.

The gene calls are TRBV28 and TRBJ2-7; 7 bases align to TRBD1. V gave up 7 bases and J gave up 2 bases; unmatched junction bases: 8. The CDR3 loop spans 14 amino acids. CDR1 is MDHEN and CDR2 is SYDVKM in the germline V gene. As DNA, the CDR3 is TGTGCCAGCACCGACAGGGTAAAACCCTACGAGCAGTACTTC. Translation gives CASTDRVKPYEQYF. Using reference TRBV28 and TRBJ2-7 for the parts outside the CDR3, the full variable domain is DVKVTQSSRYLVKRTGEKVFLECVQDMDHENMFWYRQDPGLGLRLIYFSYDVKMKEKGDIPEGYSVSREKKERFSLILESASTNQTSMYLCASTDRVKPYEQYFGPGTRLTVT.

The chain is built from TRBV27 and TRBJ1-2; 7 bases line up with TRBD1. V lost 6 bases to trimming and J lost 0 bases; unmatched junction nucleotides: 19. The germline gives CDR1 MNHEY, CDR2 SMNVEV (reference sequence). The CDR3 covers 19 residues. The CDR3 DNA follows: TGTGCCAGCAGCAGTTTTATCCCCCGACAGGGCGTAGCTAACTATGGCTACACCTTC. Translated: CASSSFIPRQGVANYGYTF.

The rearrangement joins TRBV4-1 to TRBJ2-7; D is possibly TRBD1 or TRBD2 (6 bases each). CDR1 MGHRA and CDR2 YSYEKL come from the germline V gene. The CDR3 has 16 residues. Trimming shortened V by 1 base and J by 4 bases, and 17 bases separated the two germline ends. The CDR3, as DNA: TGCGCCAGCAGCCAAGTATGGTTGGGGGCGGGGTACGAGCAGTACTTC. This translates into CASSQVWLGAGYEQYF.

V gene TRBV6-5 combines with J gene TRBJ1-5; 9 bases agree with TRBD1. The CDR3 totals 16 residues. Trimming at V came to 0 bases and at J to 6 bases, leaving 6 bases not matched to a gene. Germline V gene sequence: CDR1 MNHEY, CDR2 SVGAGI. The CDR3 DNA follows: TGTGCCAGCAGTTACTCTAAGGGACAGGGCGCTCAGCCCCAGCATTTT. Translation gives CASSYSKGQGAQPQHF.

The V gene is TRBV7-8, the J gene TRBJ2-7; possible D gene TRBD2, 6 bases. This CDR3 has 13 residues. V was cut by 3 bases and J by 4 bases, with 10 bases left in between. Germline V lookup: CDR1 SGHVS, CDR2 FQNEAQ. Here the CDR3 reads CASSFPGEYEQYF. The DNA for the CDR3 is TGTGCCAGCAGCTTTCCGGGGGAGTACGAGCAGTACTTC. Using reference TRBV7-8 and TRBJ2-7 for the parts outside the CDR3, the full variable domain is GAGVSQSPRYKVAKRGQDVALRCDPISGHVSLFWYQQALGQGPEFLTYFQNEAQLDKSGLPSDRFFAERPEGSVSTLKIQRTQQEDSAVYLCASSFPGEYEQYFGPGTRLTVT.

The chain combines TRBV11-2 with TRBJ2-7; D not certain. Germline lookup yields CDR1 SGHAT and CDR2 FQNNGV. The germline V and J ends were trimmed by 8 bases and 3 bases, with 11 bases remaining between them. This CDR3 contains 12 residues. CDR3 amino acids: CASDPGGYEQYF. As DNA, the CDR3 is TGTGCCAGCGATCCGGGTGGCTACGAGCAGTACTTC.

The rearrangement joins TRBV7-6 to TRBJ2-1; 7 nucleotides agree with TRBD1. Germline V gene data show CDR1 as SGHVS and CDR2 as FNYEAQ. J lost 0 bases, V lost 2 bases, and 7 bases had no gene match. This CDR3 is 17 amino acids long. CDR3 sequence (DNA): TGTGCCAGCAGCTTACCCCGGGACAGCCTCTCCTACAATGAGCAGTTCTTC. Translated, it gives CASSLPRDSLSYNEQFF.

The V gene is TRBV30, the J gene TRBJ1-5; D gene uncertain. Germline lookup yields CDR1 GTSNPN and CDR2 SVGIG (reference sequence). V lost 0 bases and J lost 6, with 9 bases in between. The CDR3 runs to 13 residues. The CDR3 sequence is CAWSVNMGQPQHF. In nucleotides, the CDR3 is TGTGCCTGGAGTGTAAACATGGGTCAGCCCCAGCATTTT.

With respect to this clone: Other DNA sequences in this specimen translate into the identical CDR3. The rearrangement joins TRBV4-1 to TRBJ2-6; possible D gene TRBD2, 7 bases. The germline gives CDR1 MGHRA, CDR2 YSYEKL. CDR3 length equals 18 residues. V lost 0 bases, J lost 2 bases, and 14 bases lay in between. CDR3: CASSQERFGGPGANVLTF. For the CDR3, the DNA is TGCGCCAGCAGCCAAGAGAGGTTCGGGGGGCCTGGGGCCAACGTCCTGACTTTC.

The J gene is TRBJ2-7, the V gene TRBV7-2; 10 bases match TRBD2. The germline V gene has CDR1 SGHTA and CDR2 FQGNSA. The V and J ends lost 5 bases and 2 bases, in that order; junction bases with no gene match: 12. The length of the CDR3 is 17 residues. The CDR3 DNA is TGTGCCAGCAGCCCCAACCCAATAGCGGGAGGACCCTACGAGCAGTACTTC. This codes for CASSPNPIAGGPYEQYF.

This chain joins TRBV7-9 and TRBJ2-7; D is unclear. Germline CDR1 is SEHNR and CDR2 is FQNEAQ (reference sequence). This CDR3 comprises 13 residues. Deletions cut 1 base from V and 2 bases from J, with 6 bases between. CDR3 nucleotide sequence: TGTGCCAGCAGCTTAGACCCCGCCTACGAGCAGTACTTC. Translating it yields CASSLDPAYEQYF.

The genes are TRBV13 and TRBJ2-7; D perhaps matches TRBD1 (6 bases). CDR1 and CDR2 from the germline V gene are PRHDT and FYEKMQ (reference sequence). The CDR3 totals 17 residues. Trimming left V 5 bases short and J 2 bases short, with 22 bases between. The CDR3: CASSTRQLQGFPYEQYF. Written as DNA, the CDR3 is TGTGCCAGCAGCACCCGCCAACTACAGGGCTTTCCCTACGAGCAGTACTTC.